This T cell receptor (beta chain) derives from a study of cytotoxic CD8 clonotypes in ibrutinib-treated CLL. Study conclusions and caveats: Researchers report that baseline clonality outpaced age-matched healthy donors and tracked circulating CD8+ T-cell counts. Clonality rose at ibrutinib response, held steady in sustained remission, and fell toward baseline at progression. Private clonotypes, not public ones, expanded at ibrutinib response.

The germline CDR1 and CDR2 sequences are MNHEY and SVGAGI. The CDR3 is 15 amino acids. Between the trimmed V and J ends, which lost 2 bases and 5 bases, there was a span of 14 bases. The data were produced by immunoSEQ multiplex PCR, yet TCRdb's version contains in-frame clones alone and is incomplete. Of around 140,000 clones listed, over 75% are singletons. Note on this clone: What it recognizes is unknown.

This clonotype was sampled from a human donor with chronic lymphocytic leukemia. Material: PBMCs, obtained after 36 months of ibrutinib treatment. The J gene is TRBJ2-3, the V gene TRBV6-5; maybe TRBD1 (7 bases). This CDR3 is CASSYVAGGLDTQYF. CDR3 nucleotide sequence: TGTGCCAGCAGTTACGTGGCAGGGGGACTAGATACGCAGTATTTT.